The clone carrying this TCR beta chain was seen repeatedly, ten times or more. What it binds is not known. Unique molecular identifiers were present on cDNA, and template switching added a universal primer site. Each CDR3 protein is one row after TCRdb ran MiXCR on the 5' RACE reads. Among hundreds of thousands of distinct CDR3 sequences listed, around 20% were seen once. Germline V gene data show CDR1 as DFQATT and CDR2 as SNEGSKA (reference sequence). The junction had 13 bases not matched to a gene; V was cut back by 7 bases and J by 6 bases. There are 15 residues in the CDR3. This sample stems from a study of identical twins. Study results and limitations: The same donors were not followed; conclusions instead depended on cross-sectional statistical analysis.

This sample also belongs to another study, concerning T cells expressing NK-cell markers.

This receptor was identified in a woman aged 18-35 years in good health. This chain connects TRBV20-1 to TRBJ2-1; 9 positions agree with TRBD2. The source material was PBMCs. CDR3 sequence (DNA): TGCAGTGTAGTCAGGACTAGCGCCATATCCAATGAGCAGTTCTTC. Translating it yields CSVVRTSAISNEQFF.